Listed below are T cell receptor beta chains from one sample, sequenced in a study of shared clonotypes between healthy human individuals. Libraries were prepared by immunoSEQ multiplex PCR; TCRdb keeps only in-frame clonotypes and omits some of them. The data contain approximately 740,000 clones, 92% of them singletons. Sequenced input: naive CD8+ T cells sorted from blood. The source of these receptors is a man between 25 and 39 years old in good health. Both conserved end residues are part of each CDR3.

len	v_gene	j_gene	CDR3aa
15	TRBV7-9	TRBJ1-2	CASSDENEARGGYTF
15	TRBV11-3	TRBJ2-1	CASSPRDSPNNEQFF
14	TRBV10-3	TRBJ2-3	CAISLATMTDTQYF
19	TRBV29-1	TRBJ1-2	CSALERGTGSGASWDGYTF
18	TRBV11-2	TRBJ2-7	CASSFPSALNLSSYEQYF
14	TRBV11-2	TRBJ2-7	CASSPTSGYYEQYF
15	TRBV11-2	TRBJ2-2	CASSLGRERAGELFF
14	TRBV27	TRBJ2-7	CASSFGARTYEQYF
15	TRBV4-1	TRBJ2-3	CASSQDGAGGDTQYF
13	TRBV11-2	TRBJ2-7	CASSFTGIYEQYF
16	TRBV9	TRBJ2-1	CASSVVGLAGYNEQFF
13	TRBV2	TRBJ2-7	CASRSGLAYEQYF
15	TRBV5-1	TRBJ2-1	CASSSPAVRGNEQFF
14	TRBV5-5	TRBJ2-1	CASSLAGVGNEQFF
16	TRBV6-1	TRBJ2-1	CASSEARIAGAWEQFF
16	TRBV4-1	TRBJ2-7	CASSQDGQGANDEQYF
16	TRBV7-9	TRBJ2-5	CASSTTGTSEQETQYF
16	TRBV7-9	TRBJ1-2	CASSLGRTEKYYGYTF
14	TRBV7-2	TRBJ2-1	CASSEYLRGDEQFF
14	TRBV9	TRBJ2-2	CASNGRENTGELFF
13	TRBV10-2	TRBJ2-7	CASSVGRTYEQYF
12	TRBV11-2	TRBJ2-3	CASSWDTDTQYF
15	TRBV28	TRBJ2-3	CASTFSDYQAGTQYF
14	TRBV30	TRBJ1-1	CASHTGTGVNEAFF
16	TRBV18	TRBJ2-2	CASSLRDRINTGELFF
13	TRBV10-3	TRBJ2-1	CAIQGTNYNEQFF
16	TRBV11-3	TRBJ2-1	CASSFYRGVTYNEQFF
15	TRBV28	TRBJ2-7	CASSSTGTGNYEQYF
14	TRBV19	TRBJ2-2	CASSIGLAAGELFF
13	TRBV7-9	TRBJ1-2	CASSPPLDYGYTF
16	TRBV30	TRBJ2-5	CAWSGLAGGVEETQYF
15	TRBV27	TRBJ2-3	CASSLSGFLTDTQYF
13	TRBV5-5	TRBJ1-4	CASRGTTNEKLFF
18	TRBV7-8	TRBJ2-7	CASSYVGGPRHHRYEQYF
17	TRBV7-9	TRBJ2-1	CASSSTRAQLEYNEQFF
13	TRBV30	TRBJ2-7	CAWEGRSSYEQYF
15	TRBV11-2	TRBJ1-1	CASSTPQGLVTEAFF
16	TRBV10-1	TRBJ2-1	CASSHRRTDTYNEQFF
15	TRBV9	TRBJ2-2	CASSVWGQSTGELFF
14	TRBV7-9	TRBJ2-7	CASSPEGGRYEQYF
17	TRBV4-1	TRBJ2-1	CASSQESYSGTLAGQFF
13	TRBV27	TRBJ1-4	CASSRAVYEKLFF
16	TRBV7-2	TRBJ1-5	CASSLAGRTSNQPQHF
17	TRBV9	TRBJ1-2	CASSGTGTGGDPYGYTF